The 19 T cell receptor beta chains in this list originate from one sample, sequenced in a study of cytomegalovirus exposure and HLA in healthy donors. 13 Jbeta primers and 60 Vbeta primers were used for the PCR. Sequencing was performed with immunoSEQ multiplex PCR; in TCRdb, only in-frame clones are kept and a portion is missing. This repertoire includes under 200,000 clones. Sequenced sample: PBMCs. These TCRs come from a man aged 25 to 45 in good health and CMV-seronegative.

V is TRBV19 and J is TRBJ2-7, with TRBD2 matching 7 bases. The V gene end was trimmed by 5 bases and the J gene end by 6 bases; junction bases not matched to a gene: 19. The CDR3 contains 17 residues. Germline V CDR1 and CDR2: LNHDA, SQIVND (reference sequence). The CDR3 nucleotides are TGTGCCAGTAGTCCTAAGCGGGACCCCCGCCTTACTGTCGAGCAGTACTTC. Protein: CASSPKRDPRLTVEQYF. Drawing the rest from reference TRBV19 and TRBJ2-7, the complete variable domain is DGGITQSPKYLFRKEGQNVTLSCEQNLNHDAMYWYRQDPGQGLRLIYYSQIVNDFQKGDIAEGYSVSREKKESFPLTVTSAQKNPTAFYLCASSPKRDPRLTVEQYFGPGTRLTVT.

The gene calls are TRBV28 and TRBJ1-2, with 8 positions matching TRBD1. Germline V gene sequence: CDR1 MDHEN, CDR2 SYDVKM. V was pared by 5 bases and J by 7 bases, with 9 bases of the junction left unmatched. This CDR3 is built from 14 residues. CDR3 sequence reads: CASSQGQAVTGYTF. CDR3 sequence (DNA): TGTGCCAGCAGTCAGGGACAGGCGGTTACTGGCTACACCTTC.

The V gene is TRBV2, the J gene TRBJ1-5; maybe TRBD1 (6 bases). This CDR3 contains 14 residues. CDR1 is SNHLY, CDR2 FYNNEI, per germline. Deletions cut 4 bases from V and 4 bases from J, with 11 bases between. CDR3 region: CASSVQGRNQPQHF. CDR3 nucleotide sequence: TGTGCCAGCAGTGTTCAGGGGAGAAATCAGCCCCAGCATTTT.

For the CDR3, the DNA is TGTGCCAGCAGCCCTACAGGGGGTAATGAAAAACTGTTTTTT. Its translation is CASSPTGGNEKLFF. The rearrangement uses TRBV7-9 and TRBJ1-4; 8 bases fit TRBD1. J lost 4 bases, V lost 5 bases, and 3 bases had no gene match. CDR3 length: 14 residues. Per germline, CDR1 SEHNR and CDR2 FQNEAQ (reference sequence).

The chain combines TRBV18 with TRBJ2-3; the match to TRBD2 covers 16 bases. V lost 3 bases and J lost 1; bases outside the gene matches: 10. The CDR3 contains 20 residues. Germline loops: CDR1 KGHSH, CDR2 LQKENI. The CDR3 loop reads CASSPSVGLAGGRGTDTQYF. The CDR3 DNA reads TGTGCCAGCTCACCCTCCGTGGGACTAGCGGGAGGGCGTGGCACAGATACGCAGTATTTT.

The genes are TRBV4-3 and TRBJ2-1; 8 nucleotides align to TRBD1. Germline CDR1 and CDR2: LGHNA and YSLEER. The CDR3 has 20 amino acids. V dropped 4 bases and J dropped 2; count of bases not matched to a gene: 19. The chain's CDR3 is CASSPRTGMTGIGTYNEQFF. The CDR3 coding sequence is TGCGCCAGCAGCCCAAGGACAGGGATGACAGGGATTGGAACCTACAATGAGCAGTTCTTC.

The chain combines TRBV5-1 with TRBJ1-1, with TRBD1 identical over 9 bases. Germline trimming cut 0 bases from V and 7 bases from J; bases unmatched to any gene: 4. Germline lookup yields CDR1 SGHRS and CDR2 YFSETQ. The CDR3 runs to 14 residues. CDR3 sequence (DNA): TGCGCCAGCAGCTTGGGGGGACAGGGTGATGAAGCTTTCTTT. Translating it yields CASSLGGQGDEAFF.

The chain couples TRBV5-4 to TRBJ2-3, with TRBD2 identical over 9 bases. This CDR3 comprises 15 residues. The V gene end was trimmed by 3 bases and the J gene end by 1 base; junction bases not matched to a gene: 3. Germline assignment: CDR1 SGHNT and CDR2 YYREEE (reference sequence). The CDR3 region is CASSYRTSGTDTQYF. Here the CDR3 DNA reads TGTGCCAGCAGCTACCGGACTAGCGGCACAGATACGCAGTATTTT.

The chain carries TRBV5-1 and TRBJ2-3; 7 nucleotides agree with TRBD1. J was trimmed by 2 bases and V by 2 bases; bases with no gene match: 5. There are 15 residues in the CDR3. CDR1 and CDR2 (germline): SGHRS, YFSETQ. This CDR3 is CASSFWGQITDTQYF. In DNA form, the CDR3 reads TGCGCCAGCAGCTTCTGGGGACAGATCACAGATACGCAGTATTTT.

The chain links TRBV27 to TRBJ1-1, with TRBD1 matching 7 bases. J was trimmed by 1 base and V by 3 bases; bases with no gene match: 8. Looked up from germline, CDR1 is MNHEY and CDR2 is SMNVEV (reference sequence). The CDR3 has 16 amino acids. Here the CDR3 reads CASSFPQGVRNTEAFF. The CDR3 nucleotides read TGTGCCAGCAGTTTTCCTCAGGGGGTAAGGAACACTGAAGCTTTCTTT.

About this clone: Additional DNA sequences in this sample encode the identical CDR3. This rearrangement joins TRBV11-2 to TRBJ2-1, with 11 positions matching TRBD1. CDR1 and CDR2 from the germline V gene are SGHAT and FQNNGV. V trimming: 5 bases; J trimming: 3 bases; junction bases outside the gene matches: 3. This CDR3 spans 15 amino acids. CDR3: CASSRDRGNYNEQFF. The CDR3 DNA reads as TGTGCCAGCAGCCGGGACAGGGGGAACTACAATGAGCAGTTCTTC.

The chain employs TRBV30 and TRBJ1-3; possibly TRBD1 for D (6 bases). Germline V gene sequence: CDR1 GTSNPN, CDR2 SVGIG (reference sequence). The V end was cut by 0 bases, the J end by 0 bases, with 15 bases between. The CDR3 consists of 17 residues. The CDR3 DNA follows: TGTGCCTGGAGTGTAAACAGGGAACCCTTCTCTGGAAACACCATATATTTT. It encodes CAWSVNREPFSGNTIYF.

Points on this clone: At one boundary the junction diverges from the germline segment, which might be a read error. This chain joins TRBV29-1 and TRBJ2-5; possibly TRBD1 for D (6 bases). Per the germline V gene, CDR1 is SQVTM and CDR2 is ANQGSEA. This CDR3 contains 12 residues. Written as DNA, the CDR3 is TGCAGCGTGGAAGCAGGGGAAAAGACCCAGTACTTC. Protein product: CSVEAGEKTQYF. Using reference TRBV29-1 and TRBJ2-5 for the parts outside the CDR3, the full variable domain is SAVISQKPSRDICQRGTSLTIQCQVDSQVTMMFWYRQQPGQSLTLIATANQGSEATYESGFVIDKFPISRPNLTFSTLTVSNMSPEDSSIYLCSVEAGEKTQYFGPGTRLLVL.

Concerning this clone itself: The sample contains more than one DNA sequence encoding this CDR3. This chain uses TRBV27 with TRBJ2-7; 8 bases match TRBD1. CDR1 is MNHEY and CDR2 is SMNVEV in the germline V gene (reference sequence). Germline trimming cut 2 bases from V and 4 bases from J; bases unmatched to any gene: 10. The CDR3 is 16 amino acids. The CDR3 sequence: CASSLIAGQAQYEQYF. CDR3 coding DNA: TGTGCCAGCAGTTTAATCGCGGGACAGGCCCAATACGAGCAGTACTTC.

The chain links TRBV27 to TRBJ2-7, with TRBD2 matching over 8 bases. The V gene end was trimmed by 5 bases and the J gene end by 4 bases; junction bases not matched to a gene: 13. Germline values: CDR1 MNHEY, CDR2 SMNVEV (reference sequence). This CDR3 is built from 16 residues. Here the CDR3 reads CASSPLGSAGVYEQYF. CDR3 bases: TGTGCCAGCAGTCCCTTGGGGTCAGCGGGAGTATACGAGCAGTACTTC.

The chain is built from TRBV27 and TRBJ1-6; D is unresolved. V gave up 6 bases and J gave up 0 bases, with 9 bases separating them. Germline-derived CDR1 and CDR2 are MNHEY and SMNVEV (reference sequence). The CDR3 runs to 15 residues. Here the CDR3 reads CASSPRASYNSPLHF. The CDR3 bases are TGTGCCAGCAGCCCGCGTGCCTCCTATAATTCACCCCTCCACTTT.

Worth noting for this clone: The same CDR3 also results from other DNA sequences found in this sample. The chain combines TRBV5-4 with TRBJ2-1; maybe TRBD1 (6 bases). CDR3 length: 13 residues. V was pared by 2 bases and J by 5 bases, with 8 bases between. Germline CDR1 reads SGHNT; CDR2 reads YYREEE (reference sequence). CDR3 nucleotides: TGTGCCAGCAGCTTTGGGGGCAACAATGAGCAGTTCTTC. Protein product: CASSFGGNNEQFF.

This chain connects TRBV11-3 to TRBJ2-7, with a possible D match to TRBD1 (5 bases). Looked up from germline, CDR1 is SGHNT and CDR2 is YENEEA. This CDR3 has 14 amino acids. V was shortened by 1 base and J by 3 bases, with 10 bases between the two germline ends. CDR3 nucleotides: TGTGCCAGCAGCTTAGCCCACGACAGCTACGAGCAGTACTTC. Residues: CASSLAHDSYEQYF.

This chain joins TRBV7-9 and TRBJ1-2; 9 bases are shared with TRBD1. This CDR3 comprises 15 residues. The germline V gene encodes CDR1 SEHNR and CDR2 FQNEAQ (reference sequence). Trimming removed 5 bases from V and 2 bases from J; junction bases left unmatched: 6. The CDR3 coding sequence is TGTGCCAGCAGCCTTACAGGGGGCGCGAACTATGGCTACACCTTC. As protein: CASSLTGGANYGYTF. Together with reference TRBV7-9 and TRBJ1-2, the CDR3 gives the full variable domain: DTGVSQNPRHKITKRGQNVTFRCDPISEHNRLYWYRQTLGQGPEFLTYFQNEAQLEKSRLLSDRFSAERPKGSFSTLEIQRTEQGDSAMYLCASSLTGGANYGYTFGSGTRLTVV.